One and the same sample provided the 4 T cell receptor beta chains below, sequenced in a study of blood T cell repertoires in COVID-19. This table comes from immunoSEQ multiplex PCR, and its TCRdb copy is limited to in-frame clones, with some not included. The table lists roughly 160,000 clones, 65% to 90% of them singletons. The sample was peripheral blood. The source of these receptors is a man aged 55 to 69 with acute or convalescent COVID-19.

The chain is built from TRBV4-1 and TRBJ1-1; weak D call: TRBD1 (6 bases). V lost 1 base and J 3 bases, leaving 12 bases between the germline ends. The CDR3 totals 15 residues. In germline, CDR1 is MGHRA, CDR2 YSYEKL. CDR3 protein: CASSQGTGRDTEAFF. In DNA form, the CDR3 reads TGCGCCAGCAGCCAAGGAACAGGGCGGGACACTGAAGCTTTCTTT.

The chain employs TRBV10-3 and TRBJ1-2, with a weak D call TRBD1 (6 bases). The CDR3 consists of 15 residues. Germline values: CDR1 ENHRY, CDR2 SYGVKD. V was pared by 0 bases and J by 8 bases, with 16 bases between. In nucleotides, the CDR3 is TGTGCCATCAGTGAGTCACGTGGGGGCGGCGAGGGCTACACCTTC. It yields the protein CAISESRGGGEGYTF.

The rearrangement uses TRBV7-2 and TRBJ2-1, with TRBD2 matching 7 bases. The CDR3 covers 13 residues. The germline gives CDR1 SGHTA, CDR2 FQGNSA. The junction had 9 bases not matched to a gene; V was cut back by 4 bases and J by 12 bases. The CDR3, as DNA: TGTGCCAGCAGCTCCGCCCGCGGGAGTTCGCAGTTCTTC. The encoded protein is CASSSARGSSQFF.

The CDR3 region is CASSVESGSWETQYF. The CDR3 nucleotides are TGTGCCAGCAGCGTAGAAAGCGGGAGTTGGGAGACCCAGTACTTC. This sequence joins TRBV9 and TRBJ2-5; 8 nucleotides match TRBD2. The CDR3 consists of 15 residues. J was trimmed by 5 bases and V by 0 bases; bases with no gene match: 6. Germline assignment: CDR1 SGDLS and CDR2 YYNGEE.